The source of this TCR beta chain is a study of T cell responses to AZD1222 COVID-19 vaccine. The study, taken as a whole, reports: Repertoire sampling happened only post peak T cell response. Two AZD1222 administrations were followed by greater Spike-specific TCR breadth and depth. Just a handful of AZD1222 recipients were seropositive at baseline. Clonal diversity was possibly underestimated, and white British individuals and females predominated among donors.

Assay: immunoSEQ multiplex PCR; the TCRdb copy retains only in-frame clones and omits some. The sample has under 150,000 clones, 70% to 90% seen once. Of note for this clone: Its matching antigen is unknown.

Germline assignment: CDR1 SEHNR and CDR2 FQNEAQ (reference sequence). The CDR3 extends over 13 amino acids. V lost 5 bases and J 9 bases, leaving 14 bases between the germline ends. The starting material was peripheral blood, obtained on day 0 of AZD1222 vaccination. This rearrangement joins TRBV7-9 to TRBJ1-5; D not certain. The origin of this receptor is an adult in good health. The CDR3: CASSREVGTPQHF. The CDR3 nucleotides read TGTGCCAGCAGCCGGGAGGTAGGAACGCCCCAGCATTTT.